This TCR beta chain is drawn from a study of human T cells and chemical hapten exposure. About the study: TCR yield per sample varied, mainly due to pooled library volumes. Overall study results and limits: The study found that DPC sensitization did not change TCRs above 1 in 1000 frequency.

The CDR3 contains 17 residues. Germline V CDR1 and CDR2: SGDLS, YYNGEE. V was shortened by 0 bases and J by 5 bases, with 17 bases between the two germline ends. RNA extraction used unfractionated whole blood as the source of total RNA. Unique molecular identifiers were linked by the library to individual cDNA molecules. As processed by the authors: Samples had a median of about 95,000 TCRs, ranging roughly 23,224 to 700,000. TCRdb fed the 5' RACE reads into MiXCR, producing one record per CDR3 protein. TCRdb, not the authors, supplied the V and J calls. The sample has about 140,000 distinct CDR3 sequences, over 3.5% seen once. This clonotype was seen at least ten times. Antigen specificity is unknown.

The sequence was obtained from a female donor in good health. This sequence joins TRBV9 and TRBJ1-4; TRBD1 might be the D (5 bases). CDR3 region: CASSVGSGPGENEKLFF. CDR3 nucleotides: TGTGCCAGCAGCGTAGGTTCGGGTCCGGGGGAAAATGAAAAACTGTTTTTT.